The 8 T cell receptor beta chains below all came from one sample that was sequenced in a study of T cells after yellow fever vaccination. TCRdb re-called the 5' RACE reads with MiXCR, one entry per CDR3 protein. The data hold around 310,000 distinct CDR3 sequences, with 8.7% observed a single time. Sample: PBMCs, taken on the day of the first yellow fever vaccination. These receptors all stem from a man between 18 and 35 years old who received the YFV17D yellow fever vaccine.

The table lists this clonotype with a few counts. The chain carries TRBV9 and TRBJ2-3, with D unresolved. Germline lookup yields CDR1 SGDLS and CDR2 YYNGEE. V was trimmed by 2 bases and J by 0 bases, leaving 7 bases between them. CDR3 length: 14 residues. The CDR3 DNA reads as TGTGCCAGCAGCGTTAGCCAAAGCACAGATACGCAGTATTTT. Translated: CASSVSQSTDTQYF.

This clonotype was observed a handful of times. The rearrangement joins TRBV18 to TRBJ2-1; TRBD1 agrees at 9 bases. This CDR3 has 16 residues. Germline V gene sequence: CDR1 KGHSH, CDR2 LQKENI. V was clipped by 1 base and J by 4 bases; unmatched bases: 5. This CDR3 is CASSPRRQGGYNEQFF. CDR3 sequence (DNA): TGTGCCAGCTCACCACGTCGACAGGGGGGATACAATGAGCAGTTCTTC.

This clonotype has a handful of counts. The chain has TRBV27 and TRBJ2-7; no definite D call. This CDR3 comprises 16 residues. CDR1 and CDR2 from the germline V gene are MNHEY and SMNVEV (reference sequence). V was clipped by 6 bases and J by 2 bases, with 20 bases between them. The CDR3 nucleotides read TGTGCCAGCAGGCCAGTTGGGTTTGCCCTTACCTACGAGCAGTACTTC. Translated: CASRPVGFALTYEQYF.

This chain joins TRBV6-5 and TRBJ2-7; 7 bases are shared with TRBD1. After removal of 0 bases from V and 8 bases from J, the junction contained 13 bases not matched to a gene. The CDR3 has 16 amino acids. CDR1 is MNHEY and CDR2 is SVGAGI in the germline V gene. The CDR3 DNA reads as TGTGCCAGCAGTTACTCGACCGACAGGGCTGCAACCAAGCAGTACTTC. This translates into CASSYSTDRAATKQYF.

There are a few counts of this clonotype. The CDR3 nucleotides are TGTGCCAGTAATCTTGGGGGGGCGCCTCCCGGGGAGCTGTTTTTT. Translation gives CASNLGGAPPGELFF. The rearrangement links TRBV19 to TRBJ2-2; the D gene is possibly TRBD2 (7 bases). The CDR3 loop spans 15 amino acids. Looked up from germline, CDR1 is LNHDA and CDR2 is SQIVND (reference sequence). V was shortened by 7 bases and J by 6 bases, with 18 bases between the two germline ends.

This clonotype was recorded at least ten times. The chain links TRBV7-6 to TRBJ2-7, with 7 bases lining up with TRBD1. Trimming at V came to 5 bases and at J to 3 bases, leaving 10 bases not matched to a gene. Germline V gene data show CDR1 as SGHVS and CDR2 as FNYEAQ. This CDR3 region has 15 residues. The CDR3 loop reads CASSRNLGTDYEQYF. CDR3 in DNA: TGTGCCAGCAGCCGTAATCTCGGGACAGACTACGAGCAGTACTTC.

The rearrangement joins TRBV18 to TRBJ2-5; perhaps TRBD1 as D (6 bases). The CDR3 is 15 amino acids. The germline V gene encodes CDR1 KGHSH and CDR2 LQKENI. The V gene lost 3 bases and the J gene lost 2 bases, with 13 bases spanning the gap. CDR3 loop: CASSPRQGYQETQYF. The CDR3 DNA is TGTGCCAGCTCACCCCGTCAGGGGTATCAAGAGACCCAGTACTTC.

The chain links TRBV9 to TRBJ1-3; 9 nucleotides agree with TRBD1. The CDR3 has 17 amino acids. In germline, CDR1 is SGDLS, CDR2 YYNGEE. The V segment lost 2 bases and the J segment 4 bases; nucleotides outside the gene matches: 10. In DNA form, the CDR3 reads TGTGCCAGCAGCGTCTTTGGGGACAGGGCGTGGGGAAACACCATATATTTT. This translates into CASSVFGDRAWGNTIYF.